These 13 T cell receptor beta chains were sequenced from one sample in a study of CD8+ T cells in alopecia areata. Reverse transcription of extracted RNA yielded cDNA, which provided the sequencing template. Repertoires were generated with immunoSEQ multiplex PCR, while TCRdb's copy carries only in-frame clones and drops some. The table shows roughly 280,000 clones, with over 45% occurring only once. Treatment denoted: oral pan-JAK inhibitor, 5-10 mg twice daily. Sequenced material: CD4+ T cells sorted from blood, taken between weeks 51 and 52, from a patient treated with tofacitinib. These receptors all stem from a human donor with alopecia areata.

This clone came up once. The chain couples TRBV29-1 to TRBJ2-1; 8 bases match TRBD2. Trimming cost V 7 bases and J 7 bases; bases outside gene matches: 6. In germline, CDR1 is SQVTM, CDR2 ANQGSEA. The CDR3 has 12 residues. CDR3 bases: TGCAGCGCCGGGGGGGCGTTTAATGAGCAGTTCTTC. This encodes CSAGGAFNEQFF.

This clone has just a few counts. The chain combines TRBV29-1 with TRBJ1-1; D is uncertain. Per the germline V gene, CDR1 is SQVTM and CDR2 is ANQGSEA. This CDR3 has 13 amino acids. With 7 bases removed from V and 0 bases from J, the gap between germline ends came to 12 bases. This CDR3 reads CSAQTPMNTEAFF. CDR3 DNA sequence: TGCAGCGCACAAACACCAATGAACACTGAAGCTTTCTTT.

CDR3 region: CASSAGQGSLETQYF. CDR3 bases: TGTGCCAGCAGCGCGGGACAGGGGAGTTTGGAGACCCAGTACTTC. The chain employs TRBV9 and TRBJ2-5; 10 nucleotides match TRBD1. V shed 3 bases and J 5 bases; nucleotides not matched to a gene: 7. The CDR3 extends over 15 amino acids. Germline V gene lookup returns CDR1 SGDLS and CDR2 YYNGEE.

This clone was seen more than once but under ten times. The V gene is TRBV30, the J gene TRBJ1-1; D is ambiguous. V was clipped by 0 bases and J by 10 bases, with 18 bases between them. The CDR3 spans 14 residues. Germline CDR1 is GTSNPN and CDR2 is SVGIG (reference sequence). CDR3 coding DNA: TGTGCCTGGAGTGTTTGGGGTGGCGAAATCGGAGCTTTCTTT. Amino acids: CAWSVWGGEIGAFF.

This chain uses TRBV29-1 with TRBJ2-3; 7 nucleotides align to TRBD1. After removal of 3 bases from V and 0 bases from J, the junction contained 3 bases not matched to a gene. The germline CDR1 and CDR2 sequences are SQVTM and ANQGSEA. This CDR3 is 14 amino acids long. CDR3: CSVDTGDSTDTQYF. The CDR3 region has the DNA TGCAGCGTTGACACAGGGGATAGCACAGATACGCAGTATTTT.

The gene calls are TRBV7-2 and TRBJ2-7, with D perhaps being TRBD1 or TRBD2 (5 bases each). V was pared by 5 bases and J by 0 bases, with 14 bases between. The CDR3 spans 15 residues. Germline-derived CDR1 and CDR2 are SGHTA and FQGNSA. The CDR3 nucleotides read TGTGCCAGCAGCCAGGCCGGGACCGGCTCCTACGAGCAGTACTTC. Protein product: CASSQAGTGSYEQYF.

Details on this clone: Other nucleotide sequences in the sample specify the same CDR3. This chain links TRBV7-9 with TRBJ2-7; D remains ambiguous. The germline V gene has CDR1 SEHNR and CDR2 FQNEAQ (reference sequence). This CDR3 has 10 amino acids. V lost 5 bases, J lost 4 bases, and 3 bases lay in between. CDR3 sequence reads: CASSGYEQYF. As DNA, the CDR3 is TGTGCCAGCAGCGGGTACGAGCAGTACTTC.

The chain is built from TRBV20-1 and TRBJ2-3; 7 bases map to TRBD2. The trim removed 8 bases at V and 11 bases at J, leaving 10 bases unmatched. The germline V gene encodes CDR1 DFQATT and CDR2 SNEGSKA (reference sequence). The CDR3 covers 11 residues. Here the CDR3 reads CSSSSSGGQYF. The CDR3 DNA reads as TGCAGTAGCTCAAGTTCGGGGGGGCAGTATTTT.

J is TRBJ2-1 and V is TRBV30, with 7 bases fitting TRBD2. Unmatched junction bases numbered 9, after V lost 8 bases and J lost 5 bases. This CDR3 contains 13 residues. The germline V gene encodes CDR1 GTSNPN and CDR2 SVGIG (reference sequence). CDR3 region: CARSGGGNNEQFF. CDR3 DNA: TGTGCCCGCTCGGGCGGGGGTAACAATGAGCAGTTCTTC.

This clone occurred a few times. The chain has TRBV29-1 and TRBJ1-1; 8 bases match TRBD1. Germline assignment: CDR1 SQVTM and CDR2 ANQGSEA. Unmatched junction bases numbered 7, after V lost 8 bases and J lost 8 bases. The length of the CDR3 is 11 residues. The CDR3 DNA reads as TGCAGCTTTGGACAGGGCGGGGAAGCTTTCTTT. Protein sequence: CSFGQGGEAFF.

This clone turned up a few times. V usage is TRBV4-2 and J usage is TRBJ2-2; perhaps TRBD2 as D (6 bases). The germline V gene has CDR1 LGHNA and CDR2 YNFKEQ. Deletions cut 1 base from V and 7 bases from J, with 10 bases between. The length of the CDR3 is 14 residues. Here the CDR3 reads CASSQAGRGGELFF. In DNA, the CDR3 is TGTGCCAGCAGCCAAGCAGGGCGGGGCGGGGAGCTGTTTTTT.

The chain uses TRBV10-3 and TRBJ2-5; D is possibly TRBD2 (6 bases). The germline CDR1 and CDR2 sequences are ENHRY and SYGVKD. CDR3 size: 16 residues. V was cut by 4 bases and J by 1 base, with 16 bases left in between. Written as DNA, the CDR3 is TGTGCCATCAGTGGACGGGGGACCGACGGCCAAGAGACCCAGTACTTC. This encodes CAISGRGTDGQETQYF.

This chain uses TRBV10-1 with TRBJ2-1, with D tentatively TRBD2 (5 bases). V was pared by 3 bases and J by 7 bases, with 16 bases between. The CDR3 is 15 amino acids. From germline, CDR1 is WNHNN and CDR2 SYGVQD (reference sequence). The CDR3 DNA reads TGCGCCAGCAGTGACGGGGTTTTAGTTTTAAATGAGCAGTTCTTC. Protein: CASSDGVLVLNEQFF.